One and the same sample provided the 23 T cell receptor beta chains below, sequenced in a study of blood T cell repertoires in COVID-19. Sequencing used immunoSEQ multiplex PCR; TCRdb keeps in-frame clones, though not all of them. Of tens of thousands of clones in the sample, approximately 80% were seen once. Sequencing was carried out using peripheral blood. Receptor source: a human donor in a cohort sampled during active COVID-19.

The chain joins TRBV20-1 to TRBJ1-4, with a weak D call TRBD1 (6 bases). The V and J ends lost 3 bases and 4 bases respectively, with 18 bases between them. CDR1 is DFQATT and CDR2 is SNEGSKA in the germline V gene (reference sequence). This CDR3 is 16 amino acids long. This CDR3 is CSASGLAAGDNEKLFF. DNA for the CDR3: TGCAGTGCTAGTGGGCTTGCGGCAGGGGATAATGAAAAACTGTTTTTT.

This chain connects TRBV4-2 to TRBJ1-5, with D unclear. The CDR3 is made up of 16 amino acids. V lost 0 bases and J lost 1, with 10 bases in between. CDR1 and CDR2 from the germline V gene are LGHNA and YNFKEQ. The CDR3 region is CASSQEVALSNQPQHF. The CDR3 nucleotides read TGTGCCAGCAGCCAAGAAGTGGCTTTGAGCAATCAGCCCCAGCATTTT.

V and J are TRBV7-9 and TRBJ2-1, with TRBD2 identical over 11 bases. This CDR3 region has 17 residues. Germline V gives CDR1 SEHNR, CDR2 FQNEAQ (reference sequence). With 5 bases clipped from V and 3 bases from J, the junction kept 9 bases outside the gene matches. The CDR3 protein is CASSPSGRRGGYNEQFF. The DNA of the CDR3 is TGTGCCAGCAGCCCTAGCGGGAGGAGGGGGGGCTACAATGAGCAGTTCTTC.

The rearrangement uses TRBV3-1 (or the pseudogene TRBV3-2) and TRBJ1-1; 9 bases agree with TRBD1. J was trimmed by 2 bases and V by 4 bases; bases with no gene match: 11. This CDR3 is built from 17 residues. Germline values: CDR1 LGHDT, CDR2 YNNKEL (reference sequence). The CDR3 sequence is CASSLDRGRSFNTEAFF. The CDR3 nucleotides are TGTGCCAGCAGCCTTGACAGGGGGAGGAGTTTTAACACTGAAGCTTTCTTT.

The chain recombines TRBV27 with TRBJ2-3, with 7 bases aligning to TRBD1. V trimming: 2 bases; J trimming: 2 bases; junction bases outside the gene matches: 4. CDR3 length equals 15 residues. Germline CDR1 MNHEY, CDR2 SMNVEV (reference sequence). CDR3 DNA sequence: TGTGCCAGCAGTTTAAAAGGGGGCTACACAGATACGCAGTATTTT. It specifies CASSLKGGYTDTQYF.

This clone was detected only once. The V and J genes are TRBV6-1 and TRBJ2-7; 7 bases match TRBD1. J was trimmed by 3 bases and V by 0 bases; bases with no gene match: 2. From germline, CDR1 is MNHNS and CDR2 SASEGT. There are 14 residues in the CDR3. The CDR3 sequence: CASSEAGQIYEQYF. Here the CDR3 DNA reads TGTGCCAGCAGTGAAGCGGGACAGATCTACGAGCAGTACTTC.

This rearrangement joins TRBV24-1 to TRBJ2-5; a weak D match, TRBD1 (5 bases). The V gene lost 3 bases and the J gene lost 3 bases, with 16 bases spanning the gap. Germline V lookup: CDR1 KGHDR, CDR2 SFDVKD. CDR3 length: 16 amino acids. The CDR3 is CATSDPARGLKETQYF. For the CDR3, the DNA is TGTGCCACCAGTGATCCCGCAAGGGGTTTGAAAGAGACCCAGTACTTC.

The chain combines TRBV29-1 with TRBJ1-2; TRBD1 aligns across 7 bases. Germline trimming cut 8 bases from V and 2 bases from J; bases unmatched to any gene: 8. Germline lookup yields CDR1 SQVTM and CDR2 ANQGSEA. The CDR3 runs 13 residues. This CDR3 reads CSTRGGLNYGYTF. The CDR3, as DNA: TGCAGCACCCGAGGGGGCCTAAACTATGGCTACACCTTC.

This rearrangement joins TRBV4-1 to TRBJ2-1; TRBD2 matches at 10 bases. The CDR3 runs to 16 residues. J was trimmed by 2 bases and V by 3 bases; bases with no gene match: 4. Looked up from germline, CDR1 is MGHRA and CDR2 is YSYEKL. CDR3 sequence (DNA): TGCGCCAGCAGCCACCAAGCGGGGGGGGCCTACAATGAGCAGTTCTTC. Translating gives CASSHQAGGAYNEQFF.

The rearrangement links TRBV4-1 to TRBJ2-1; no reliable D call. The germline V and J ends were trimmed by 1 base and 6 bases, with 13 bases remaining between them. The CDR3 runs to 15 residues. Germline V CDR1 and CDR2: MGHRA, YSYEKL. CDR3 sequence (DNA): TGCGCCAGCAGCCAAGTCCTACGGAGCGCCAATGAGCAGTTCTTC. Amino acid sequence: CASSQVLRSANEQFF.

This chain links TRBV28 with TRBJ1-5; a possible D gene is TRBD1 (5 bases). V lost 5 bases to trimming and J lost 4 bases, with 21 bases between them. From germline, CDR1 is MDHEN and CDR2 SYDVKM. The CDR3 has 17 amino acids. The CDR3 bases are TGTGCCAGCAGTCCTCGACAGACCGCCATCCTAAATCAGCCCCAGCATTTT. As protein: CASSPRQTAILNQPQHF.

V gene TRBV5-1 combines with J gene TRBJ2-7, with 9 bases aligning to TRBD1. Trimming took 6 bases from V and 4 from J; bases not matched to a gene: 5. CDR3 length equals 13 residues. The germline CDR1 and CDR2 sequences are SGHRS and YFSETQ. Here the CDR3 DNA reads TGCGCCAGCACACCGGGACAGGGTTACGAGCAGTACTTC. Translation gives CASTPGQGYEQYF. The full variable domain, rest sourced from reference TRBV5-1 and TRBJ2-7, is KAGVTQTPRYLIKTRGQQVTLSCSPISGHRSVSWYQQTPGQGLQFLFEYFSETQRNKGNFPGRFSGRQFSNSRSEMNVSTLELGDSALYLCASTPGQGYEQYFGPGTRLTVT.

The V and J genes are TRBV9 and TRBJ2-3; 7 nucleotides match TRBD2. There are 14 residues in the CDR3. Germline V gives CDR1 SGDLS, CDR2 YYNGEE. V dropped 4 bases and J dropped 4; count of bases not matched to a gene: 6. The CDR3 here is CASSPQAGPDTQYF. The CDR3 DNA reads TGTGCCAGCAGCCCTCAAGCGGGGCCAGATACGCAGTATTTT.

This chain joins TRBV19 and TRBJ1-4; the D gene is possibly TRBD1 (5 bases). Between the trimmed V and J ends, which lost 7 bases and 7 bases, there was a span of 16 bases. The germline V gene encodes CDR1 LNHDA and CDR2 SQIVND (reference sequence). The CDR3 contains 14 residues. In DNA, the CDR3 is TGTGCCAGTAAACAGACAGTCATGGGTGAAAAACTGTTTTTT. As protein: CASKQTVMGEKLFF.

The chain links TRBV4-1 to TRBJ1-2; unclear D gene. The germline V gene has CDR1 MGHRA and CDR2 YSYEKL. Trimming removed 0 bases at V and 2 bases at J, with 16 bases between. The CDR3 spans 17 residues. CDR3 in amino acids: CASSQDSAPGPNYGYTF. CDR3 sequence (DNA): TGCGCCAGCAGCCAAGATAGTGCTCCCGGTCCGAACTATGGCTACACCTTC.

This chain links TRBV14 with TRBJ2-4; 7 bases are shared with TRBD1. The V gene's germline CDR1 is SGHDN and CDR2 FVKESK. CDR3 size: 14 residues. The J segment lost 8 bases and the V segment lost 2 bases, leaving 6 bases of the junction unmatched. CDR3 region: CASSQNRGWDIQYF. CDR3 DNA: TGTGCCAGCAGCCAAAACAGGGGTTGGGACATTCAGTACTTC.

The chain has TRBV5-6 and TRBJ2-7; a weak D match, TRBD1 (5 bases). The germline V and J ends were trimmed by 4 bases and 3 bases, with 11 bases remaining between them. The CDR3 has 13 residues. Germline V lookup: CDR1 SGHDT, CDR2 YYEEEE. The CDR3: CASSRSRVYEQYF. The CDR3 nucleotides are TGTGCCAGCAGCAGGTCCAGGGTCTACGAGCAGTACTTC.

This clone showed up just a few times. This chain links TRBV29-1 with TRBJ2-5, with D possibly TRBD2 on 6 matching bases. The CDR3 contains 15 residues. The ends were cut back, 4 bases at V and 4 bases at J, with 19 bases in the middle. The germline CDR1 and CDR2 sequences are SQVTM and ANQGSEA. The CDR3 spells CSVAPSAIWGETQYF. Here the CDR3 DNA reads TGCAGCGTTGCTCCTAGCGCCATTTGGGGAGAGACCCAGTACTTC.

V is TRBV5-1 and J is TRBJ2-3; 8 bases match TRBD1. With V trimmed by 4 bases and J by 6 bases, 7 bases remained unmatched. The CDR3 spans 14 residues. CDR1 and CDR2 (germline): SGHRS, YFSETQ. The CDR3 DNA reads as TGCGCCAGCAGCGACGACAGGGGTTTTGATACGCAGTATTTT. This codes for CASSDDRGFDTQYF.

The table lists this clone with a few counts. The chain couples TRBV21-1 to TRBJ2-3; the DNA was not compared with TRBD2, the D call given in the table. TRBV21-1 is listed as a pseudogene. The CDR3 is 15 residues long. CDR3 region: CASSASQPPGDTQYF. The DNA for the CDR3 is TGTGCCAGCAGCGCAAGCCAGCCTCCGGGAGATACGCAGTATTTT.

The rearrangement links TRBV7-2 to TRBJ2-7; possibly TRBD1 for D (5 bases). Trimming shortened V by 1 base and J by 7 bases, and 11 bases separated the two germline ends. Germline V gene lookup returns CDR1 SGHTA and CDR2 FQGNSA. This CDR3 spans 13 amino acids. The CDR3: CASSLGRVWEQYF. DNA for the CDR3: TGTGCCAGCAGCTTAGGCAGGGTGTGGGAGCAGTACTTC.

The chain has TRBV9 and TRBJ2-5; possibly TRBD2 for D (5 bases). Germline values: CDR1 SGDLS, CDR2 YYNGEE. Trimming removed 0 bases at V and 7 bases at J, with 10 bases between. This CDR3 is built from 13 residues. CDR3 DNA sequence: TGTGCCAGCAGCGTAGGAGCGAGCGGGACCCAGTACTTC. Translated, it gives CASSVGASGTQYF.

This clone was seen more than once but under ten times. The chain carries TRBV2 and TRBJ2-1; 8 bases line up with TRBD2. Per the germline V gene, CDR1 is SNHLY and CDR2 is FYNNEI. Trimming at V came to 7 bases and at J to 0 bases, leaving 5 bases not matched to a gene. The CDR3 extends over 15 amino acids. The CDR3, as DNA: TGTGCCAGCAAACTAGCGGATCTCTCCTACAATGAGCAGTTCTTC. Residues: CASKLADLSYNEQFF.